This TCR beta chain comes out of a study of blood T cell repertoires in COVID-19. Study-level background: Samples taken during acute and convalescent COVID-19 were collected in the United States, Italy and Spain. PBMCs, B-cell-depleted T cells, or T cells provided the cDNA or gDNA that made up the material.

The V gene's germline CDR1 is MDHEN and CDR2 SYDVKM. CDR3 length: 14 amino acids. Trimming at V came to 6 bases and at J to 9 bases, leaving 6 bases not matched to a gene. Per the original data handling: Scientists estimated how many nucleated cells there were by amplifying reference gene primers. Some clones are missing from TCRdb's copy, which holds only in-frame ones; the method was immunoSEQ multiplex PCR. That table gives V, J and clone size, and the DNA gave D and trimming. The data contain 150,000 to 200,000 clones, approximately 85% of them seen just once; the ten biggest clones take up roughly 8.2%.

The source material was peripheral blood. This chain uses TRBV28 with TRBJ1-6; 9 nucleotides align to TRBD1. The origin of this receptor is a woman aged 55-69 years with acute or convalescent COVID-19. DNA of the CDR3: TGTGCCAGCAGGAGGGACAGGGTCAGTTCACCCCTCCACTTT. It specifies CASRRDRVSSPLHF.